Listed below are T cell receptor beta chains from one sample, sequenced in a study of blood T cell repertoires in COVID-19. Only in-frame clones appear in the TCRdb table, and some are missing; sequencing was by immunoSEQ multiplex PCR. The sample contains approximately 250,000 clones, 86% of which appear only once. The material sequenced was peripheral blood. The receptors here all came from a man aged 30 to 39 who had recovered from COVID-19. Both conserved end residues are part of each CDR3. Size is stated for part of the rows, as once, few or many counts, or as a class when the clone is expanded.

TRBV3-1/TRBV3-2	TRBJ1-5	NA	CASSLGREALPQHF
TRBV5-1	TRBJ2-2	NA	CASSSDGGVSGELFF
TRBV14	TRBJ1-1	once	CASSQPSGGLQRGAFF
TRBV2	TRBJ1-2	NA	CARQGRGSGYTF
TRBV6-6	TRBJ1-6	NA	CASSPPGISPLHF
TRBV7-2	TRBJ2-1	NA	CASSLAAGWDEQFF
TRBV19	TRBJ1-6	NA	CATLQGGNSPLHF
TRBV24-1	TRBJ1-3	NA	CATSDSGTGDGNTIYF
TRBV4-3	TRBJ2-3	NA	CASSQSPSGGASETDTQYF
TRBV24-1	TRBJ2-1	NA	CATSDSREGNEQFF
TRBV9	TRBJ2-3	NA	CASARPGRTDTQYF